Below are 14 T cell receptor beta chains sequenced from a single sample in a study of OX40 agonist ivuxolimab in advanced cancers. Some clones are missing from TCRdb's copy, which holds only in-frame ones; the method was immunoSEQ multiplex PCR. The sample holds about 75,000 clones, 85% seen once. Specimen: CD4+ or CD8+ T cells sorted from blood, collected in a trial of the OX40 agonist ivuxolimab. These receptors were collected from an adult with an advanced solid tumor such as melanoma, head and neck, liver or kidney cancer.

V and J are TRBV4-1 and TRBJ2-2; tentative D call: TRBD2 (5 bases). The CDR3 has 15 amino acids. CDR1 is MGHRA and CDR2 is YSYEKL in the germline V gene. With 0 bases removed from V and 3 bases from J, the gap between germline ends came to 8 bases. DNA of the CDR3: TGCGCCAGCAGCCAAGATGGGAGTTACACCGGGGAGCTGTTTTTT. It encodes CASSQDGSYTGELFF.

V and J are TRBV18 and TRBJ2-6; no clear D gene. The CDR3 has 15 residues. Germline loops: CDR1 KGHSH, CDR2 LQKENI. Trimming took off 5 bases at V and 2 bases at J, with 10 bases between the two ends. The CDR3 DNA follows: TGTGCCAGCTCATCCCCGGTCCCTGGGGCCAACGTCCTGACTTTC. As protein: CASSSPVPGANVLTF.

The chain carries TRBV5-1 and TRBJ1-2; D gene ambiguous. Germline CDR1 and CDR2: SGHRS and YFSETQ. The CDR3 consists of 14 residues. V was cut by 1 base and J by 11 bases, with 18 bases left in between. The CDR3 sequence is CASSLSHGVLGYTF. CDR3 nucleotide sequence: TGCGCCAGCAGCTTGTCACACGGCGTGTTAGGATACACCTTC. Full variable domain (rest looked up from reference TRBV5-1 and TRBJ1-2): KAGVTQTPRYLIKTRGQQVTLSCSPISGHRSVSWYQQTPGQGLQFLFEYFSETQRNKGNFPGRFSGRQFSNSRSEMNVSTLELGDSALYLCASSLSHGVLGYTFGSGTRLTVV.

This clone was seen more than once but under ten times. J is TRBJ2-2 and V is TRBV7-9; D gene unclear. The CDR3 length is 12 residues. The V end lost 1 base, the J end lost 5 bases, and 2 bases lay between the germline ends. CDR1 and CDR2 from the germline V gene are SEHNR and FQNEAQ (reference sequence). CDR3 residues: CASSLGTGELFF. In DNA, the CDR3 is TGTGCCAGCAGCTTAGGAACCGGGGAGCTGTTTTTT.

The chain combines TRBV28 with TRBJ2-2; 8 nucleotides line up with TRBD2. There are 14 residues in the CDR3. Trimming cost V 8 bases and J 8 bases; bases outside gene matches: 10. Germline values: CDR1 MDHEN, CDR2 SYDVKM. The CDR3 nucleotides read TGTGCCAGCCATCGCCGGGGGGGCAAGGGGGAGCTGTTTTTT. This sequence encodes CASHRRGGKGELFF.

The chain uses TRBV6-5 and TRBJ2-2; a weak D match, TRBD1 (6 bases). V was pared by 7 bases and J by 0 bases, with 12 bases between. CDR1 MNHEY and CDR2 SVGAGI come from the germline V gene. This CDR3 is 15 amino acids long. The CDR3 nucleotides read TGTGCCAGCACCCGAAAGGGGGCGAACACCGGGGAGCTGTTTTTT. It yields the protein CASTRKGANTGELFF.

J is TRBJ2-1 and V is TRBV7-9, with a tentative D call TRBD2 (6 bases). Germline V CDR1 and CDR2: SEHNR, FQNEAQ (reference sequence). V was clipped by 5 bases and J by 1 base, with 9 bases between them. CDR3 length: 14 residues. CDR3 nucleotide sequence: TGTGCCAGCAGCATTAGCGGATCCTACAATGAGCAGTTCTTC. Protein sequence: CASSISGSYNEQFF.

This sequence joins TRBV10-3 and TRBJ2-5, with 7 nucleotides matching TRBD1. CDR3 length equals 13 residues. Looked up from germline, CDR1 is ENHRY and CDR2 is SYGVKD. The junction had 3 bases not matched to a gene; V was cut back by 6 bases and J by 2 bases. This CDR3 is CAISGTAQETQYF. The CDR3 DNA sequence: TGTGCCATCAGCGGGACAGCACAAGAGACCCAGTACTTC.

The CDR3 sequence: CASSLGTRTNQPQHF. CDR3 coding DNA: TGTGCCAGCAGCTTAGGGACCAGAACGAATCAGCCCCAGCATTTT. This rearrangement joins TRBV7-6 to TRBJ1-5; no definite D call. CDR1 is SGHVS and CDR2 is FNYEAQ in the germline V gene. The CDR3 is 15 amino acids. Trimming removed 1 base at V and 4 bases at J, with 11 bases between.

V and J are TRBV5-6 and TRBJ1-2; D gene ambiguous. CDR3 size: 13 residues. Trimming shortened V by 2 bases and J by 7 bases, and 12 bases separated the two germline ends. Germline values: CDR1 SGHDT, CDR2 YYEEEE. CDR3 residues: CASSFLGAGGYTF. The CDR3, as DNA: TGTGCCAGCAGCTTCTTGGGCGCGGGTGGCTACACCTTC.

Turning to this clone: Other DNA sequences in this specimen translate into the identical CDR3. The chain couples TRBV5-1 to TRBJ2-3; D ambiguous. Germline V CDR1 and CDR2: SGHRS, YFSETQ. This CDR3 is built from 15 residues. The ends were cut back, 4 bases at V and 6 bases at J, with 18 bases in the middle. The DNA for the CDR3 is TGCGCCAGCAGCCGGGCGGAGATAGCAACGGATACGCAGTATTTT. As protein: CASSRAEIATDTQYF.

The rearrangement uses TRBV6-1 and TRBJ1-4; no definite D call. The CDR3 has 17 residues. The V gene lost 0 bases and the J gene lost 5 bases, with 16 bases spanning the gap. Germline CDR1 reads MNHNS; CDR2 reads SASEGT. CDR3 sequence reads: CASSEALGPTENEKLFF. CDR3 DNA: TGTGCCAGCAGTGAAGCGCTTGGGCCGACTGAAAATGAAAAACTGTTTTTT.

The chain uses TRBV18 and TRBJ2-3, with 7 bases lining up with TRBD2. CDR3 length: 15 amino acids. The germline gives CDR1 KGHSH, CDR2 LQKENI. The J segment lost 5 bases and the V segment lost 3 bases, leaving 8 bases of the junction unmatched. The CDR3 region has the DNA TGTGCCAGCTCACCCTCGGGACTACTTTTAGATACGCAGTATTTT. Its translation: CASSPSGLLLDTQYF.

The V gene is TRBV6-1, the J gene TRBJ2-5; 7 bases fit TRBD2. This CDR3 region has 15 residues. Trimming cost V 2 bases and J 1 base; bases outside gene matches: 4. Germline V lookup: CDR1 MNHNS, CDR2 SASEGT. CDR3 amino acids: CASSESGTFQETQYF. CDR3 sequence (DNA): TGTGCCAGCAGTGAAAGCGGGACTTTCCAAGAGACCCAGTACTTC.